This TCR beta chain was identified during a study of OX40 agonist ivuxolimab in advanced cancers. At the level of the study: In this cohort, patients received ivuxolimab, an agonistic anti-OX40 (CD134) antibody. Patients enrolled in dose escalation were diagnosed with hepatocellular carcinoma, melanoma, renal cell or head and neck cancer.

CDR1 is MGHRA and CDR2 is YSYEKL in the germline V gene. The ends lost 2 bases at V and 0 bases at J; junction bases unmatched: 13. This CDR3 has 19 amino acids. Generated by immunoSEQ multiplex PCR, the TCRdb table keeps only in-frame clones and is missing some. The data contain approximately 81,000 clones, more than 75% of them seen just once; the ten biggest clones take up approximately 0.47%. Anyone with autoimmune disease history or systemic immunosuppression was excluded. This clone came up once. The chain couples TRBV4-1 to TRBJ2-4; 7 bases match TRBD2. The TCR originated in an adult with an advanced solid tumor such as melanoma, head and neck, liver or kidney cancer. The material was CD4+ or CD8+ T cells sorted from blood, obtained in a trial of the OX40 agonist ivuxolimab. This chain's CDR3 is CASSQYPIGTTIAKNIQYF. The CDR3 nucleotides read TGCGCCAGCAGCCAATACCCAATAGGGACTACAATAGCCAAAAACATTCAGTACTTC.